This is a list of T cell receptor beta chains from one sample in a study of cytomegalovirus exposure and HLA in healthy donors. Clones were sequenced by immunoSEQ multiplex PCR, and TCRdb holds only the in-frame ones, with some missing. The table includes roughly 350,000 clones, more than 80% detected once. The sequencing sample was made of PBMCs. These receptors were taken from a woman aged 18-35 years in good health and CMV-seronegative. The CDR3 runs from the conserved cysteine through the conserved F or W. D genes are given only for firm matches. The listing skips clone size in some rows; elsewhere it reads once, few, many or a size class.

j_call d_call v_call clone_size cdr3_nt cdr3_aa
TRBJ2-2 TRBD1 TRBV9 NA TGTGCCAGCGGGACAGGGATCGAGGTCGGGGAGCTGTTTTTT CASGTGIEVGELFF
TRBJ1-4 NA TRBV6-6 NA TGTGCCAGCAGTTATAGCGACTTACTGTTTTTT CASSYSDLLFF
TRBJ2-6 NA TRBV27 NA TGTGCCAGCAGTTTATGGGGCCCTGGGGCCAACGTCCTGACTTTC CASSLWGPGANVLTF
TRBJ2-5 TRBD2 TRBV9 NA TGTGCCAGCAGCGTCGGGGCTACTAGCGGGAGTGTTGGGACCCAGTACTTC CASSVGATSGSVGTQYF
TRBJ1-1 NA TRBV7-2 NA TGTGCCAGCAGCCGCAGGGGACAACCTGAAGCTTTCTTT CASSRRGQPEAFF
TRBJ1-4 TRBD1 TRBV2 NA TGTGCCAGCTCGTCCCGGGACAGGGGGCCAACTAATGAAAAACTGTTTTTT CASSSRDRGPTNEKLFF
TRBJ1-1 NA TRBV6-4 NA TGTGCCAGCAGTGACTCGTATTTTGGGGGGGGCCCTTGGGTCGAAGCTTTCTTT CASSDSYFGGGPWVEAFF
TRBJ2-7 TRBD1 TRBV28 NA TGTGCCAGCAGTGTGGGACAGGGCGGAGATTACGAGCAGTACTTC CASSVGQGGDYEQYF
TRBJ2-6 NA TRBV18 once TGTGCCAGCTCACCCCCCGGGGTCGGGGCCAACGTCCTGACTTTC CASSPPGVGANVLTF
TRBJ2-7 NA TRBV28 NA TGTGCCAGCAGTACTGAGCGGGCCAGCTCCTACGAGCAGTACTTC CASSTERASSYEQYF
TRBJ1-1 NA TRBV7-3 few TGTGCCAGCAGCACACAGGAGAACACTGAAGCTTTCTTT CASSTQENTEAFF
TRBJ2-1 TRBD1 TRBV13 NA TGTGCCAGCAGCGGACAGGGCAATGAGCAGTTCTTC CASSGQGNEQFF
TRBJ2-5 TRBD1 TRBV6-1 NA TGTGCCAGCAGTGACCGACAGGGATGGGTAGAGACCCAGTACTTC CASSDRQGWVETQYF
TRBJ1-4 TRBD1 TRBV27 NA TGTGCCAGCAGTTCACAGGGGGCAGGTGGTGAAAAACTGTTTTTT CASSSQGAGGEKLFF
TRBJ1-4 TRBD1 TRBV29-1 NA TGCAGCGTTTTGCAGGGGGCTGCCCTTAATGAAAAACTGTTTTTT CSVLQGAALNEKLFF
TRBJ1-1 TRBD1 TRBV2 NA TGTGCCAGCAGCCCCGGGACAGGGCGAACAGGAGCTTTCTTT CASSPGTGRTGAFF
TRBJ1-5 NA TRBV6-1 NA TGTGCCAGCAGTGAATTCGCGGGTAGCAATCAGCCCCAGCATTTT CASSEFAGSNQPQHF
TRBJ1-3 NA TRBV27 NA TGTGCCAGCAGTTCGTACAGGGAATCTGGAAACACCATATATTTT CASSSYRESGNTIYF
TRBJ1-5 NA TRBV27 once TGTGCCAGCAGTCTTCGGGGTAATTTTCAGCCCCAGCATTTT CASSLRGNFQPQHF
TRBJ2-2 TRBD2 TRBV5-6 NA TGTGCCAGCAGCCGTTTAGCGGGACCCGGGGAGCTGTTTTTT CASSRLAGPGELFF